Below are 29 T cell receptor beta chains sequenced from a single sample in a study of response to subunit inactivated influenza vaccine. TCRdb processed the RT-PCR reads anew with MiXCR; each CDR3 protein has one entry. The sample shows roughly 700,000 distinct CDR3 sequences, approximately 15% of them seen only once. Sequenced here: PBMCs from blood, sampled 11 to 12 days after vaccination. All receptors come from a man aged 50 to 60 who received an inactivated influenza vaccine.

This clonotype was seen only a few times. The V and J genes are TRBV5-1 and TRBJ1-2, with D possibly matching TRBD1 (6 bases). V gave up 4 bases and J gave up 6 bases, with 10 bases separating them. Germline V gene data show CDR1 as SGHRS and CDR2 as YFSETQ. The CDR3 length is 12 residues. The CDR3 loop reads CASSPYRDGYTF. CDR3 DNA sequence: TGCGCCAGCAGCCCGTACAGGGATGGCTACACCTTC. Full variable domain (remainder filled in from reference TRBV5-1 and TRBJ1-2): KAGVTQTPRYLIKTRGQQVTLSCSPISGHRSVSWYQQTPGQGLQFLFEYFSETQRNKGNFPGRFSGRQFSNSRSEMNVSTLELGDSALYLCASSPYRDGYTFGSGTRLTVV.

This chain links TRBV14 with TRBJ1-1; D ambiguous. The CDR3 runs to 15 residues. Germline CDR1 is SGHDN and CDR2 is FVKESK. The germline V and J ends were trimmed by 4 bases and 1 base, with 13 bases remaining between them. CDR3 residues: CASSRDRLPNTEAFF. The CDR3 DNA sequence: TGTGCCAGCAGCCGGGATCGCCTACCGAACACTGAAGCTTTCTTT. The full variable domain, in which reference TRBV14 and TRBJ1-1 provide the parts outside the CDR3, is EAGVTQFPSHSVIEKGQTVTLRCDPISGHDNLYWYRRVMGKEIKFLLHFVKESKQDESGMPNNRFLAERTGGTYSTLKVQPAELEDSGVYFCASSRDRLPNTEAFFGQGTRLTVV.

This clonotype was seen many times. The chain uses TRBV5-1 and TRBJ1-1; D is unclear. This CDR3 comprises 13 residues. V was cut by 4 bases and J by 1 base, with 8 bases left in between. Germline V gene lookup returns CDR1 SGHRS and CDR2 YFSETQ. The CDR3 loop is CASSESRNTEAFF. Written as DNA, the CDR3 is TGCGCCAGCAGCGAGTCGAGGAACACTGAAGCTTTCTTT.

This clonotype was detected ten times or more. This chain connects TRBV28 to TRBJ2-7; 8 nucleotides line up with TRBD2. The V segment lost 7 bases and the J segment 4 bases; nucleotides outside the gene matches: 0. The germline gives CDR1 MDHEN, CDR2 SYDVKM. This CDR3 comprises 11 residues. The chain's CDR3 is CASTGGYEQYF. CDR3 in DNA: TGTGCCAGCACGGGGGGGTACGAGCAGTACTTC.

This clonotype is a singleton in its sample. The V gene is TRBV7-2, the J gene TRBJ2-2; 8 bases map to TRBD2. The V gene end was trimmed by 1 base and the J gene end by 4 bases; junction bases not matched to a gene: 5. This CDR3 has 16 amino acids. The germline gives CDR1 SGHTA, CDR2 FQGNSA. The CDR3 reads CASSLGGGRITGELFF. The CDR3 DNA sequence: TGTGCCAGCAGCTTAGGTGGCGGGAGGATCACCGGGGAGCTGTTTTTT.

The chain recombines TRBV3-1 with TRBJ2-5; no firm D call. CDR1 is LGHDT and CDR2 is YNNKEL in the germline V gene (reference sequence). The CDR3 spans 11 residues. The V and J ends lost 1 base and 9 bases respectively, with 6 bases between them. The CDR3 sequence: CASSQGVSQYF. CDR3 bases: TGTGCCAGCAGCCAAGGAGTGTCCCAGTACTTC.

This clonotype has more than one count but fewer than ten. The genes are TRBV6-2 or TRBV6-3 and TRBJ2-5; no firm D call. The germline V gene encodes CDR1 MNHEY and CDR2 SVGEGT. V was pared by 2 bases and J by 5 bases, with 15 bases between. The CDR3 sequence is 15 residues long. CDR3 DNA: TGTGCCAGCAGTTACCACCGACTGGGATGGGAGACCCAGTACTTC. As protein: CASSYHRLGWETQYF.

The table lists this clonotype with a few counts. This sequence joins TRBV9 and TRBJ2-2; possibly TRBD2 for D (6 bases). The CDR3 is 15 amino acids. The ends were cut back, 0 bases at V and 6 bases at J, with 12 bases in the middle. Germline V gives CDR1 SGDLS, CDR2 YYNGEE. The CDR3 DNA sequence: TGTGCCAGCAGCGTAGATCTAGCGTTCGCCGGGGAGCTGTTTTTT. Amino acids: CASSVDLAFAGELFF.

As to this clonotype: The final CDR3 position lacks the conserved phenylalanine or tryptophan, pointing to a likely read error. No DNA is shown, since the ends of the CDR3 on it are uncertain; the CDR3 is the one TCRdb lists. This sequence joins TRBV28 and TRBJ2-7; the table gives TRBD2 as D, unverified against the DNA. The CDR3 extends over 12 residues, inclusive of both ends. CDR1 and CDR2 from the germline V gene are MDHEN and SYDVKM. The CDR3 is CASSYRREGLML.

This chain connects TRBV7-2 to TRBJ2-1; 8 nucleotides align to TRBD2. The junction had 6 bases not matched to a gene; V was cut back by 8 bases and J by 0 bases. This CDR3 spans 15 amino acids. Germline CDR1 reads SGHTA; CDR2 reads FQGNSA. CDR3 nucleotide sequence: TGTGCCAGCGGGTGGCGGGGGGCCTCCTACAATGAGCAGTTCTTC. Its translation: CASGWRGASYNEQFF.

J is TRBJ2-6 and V is TRBV7-3; TRBD1 aligns across 8 bases. V shed 3 bases and J 4 bases; nucleotides not matched to a gene: 5. CDR1 and CDR2 (germline): SGHTA, FQGTGA. The CDR3 is 16 amino acids. This CDR3 is CASSLQGASGANVLTF. The CDR3 DNA is TGTGCCAGCAGCTTGCAGGGGGCGTCAGGGGCCAACGTCCTGACTTTC.

This clonotype was picked up many times. The rearrangement joins TRBV4-1 to TRBJ1-2; D is unresolved. CDR3 length: 12 residues. CDR1 is MGHRA and CDR2 is YSYEKL in the germline V gene. V was shortened by 4 bases and J by 7 bases, with 10 bases between the two germline ends. For the CDR3, the DNA is TGCGCCAGCAGCCCGTCCATGGGTGGCTACACCTTC. As protein: CASSPSMGGYTF.

Of note for this clonotype: At one end the junction does not follow the germline gene, possibly because of a read error. This chain links TRBV7-6 with TRBJ2-7; perhaps TRBD1 as D (6 bases). The CDR3 totals 13 residues. The germline gives CDR1 SGHVS, CDR2 FNYEAQ. The CDR3 region has the DNA TGTGCCAGCAGCCCTAGACAGGCCTACGTGCAGTACTTC. Amino acids: CASSPRQAYVQYF.

The chain recombines TRBV29-1 with TRBJ2-1, with TRBD2 identical over 8 bases. V lost 7 bases, J lost 6 bases, and 8 bases stayed unmatched. The CDR3 has 13 residues. Germline lookup yields CDR1 SQVTM and CDR2 ANQGSEA. Written as DNA, the CDR3 is TGCAGCGCATCACGGGGGGGGCGCAATGAGCAGTTCTTC. It translates to CSASRGGRNEQFF.

This clonotype has a count of ten or more. In nucleotides, the CDR3 is TGTGCCAGCAGTTACTCTGGGGCTAGCCGCTACGAGCAGTACTTC. As protein: CASSYSGASRYEQYF. The genes are TRBV6-5 and TRBJ2-7, with D perhaps matching TRBD1 or TRBD2 (5 bases each). Trimming removed 0 bases from V and 3 bases from J, with 12 bases in between. CDR3 length equals 15 residues. Looked up from germline, CDR1 is MNHEY and CDR2 is SVGAGI.

Comments on this clonotype: At one end the junction does not follow the germline gene, possibly because of a read error. V and J are TRBV12-3 or TRBV12-4 and TRBJ2-3, with 7 bases lining up with TRBD2. This CDR3 has 13 amino acids. This chain's CDR3 is CASRETSTVTQYF. Here the CDR3 DNA reads TGTGCCAGCAGAGAGACTAGCACAGTTACGCAGTATTTT.

The rearrangement joins TRBV3-1 to TRBJ2-1; a weak D match, TRBD2 (7 bases). This CDR3 has 16 amino acids. CDR1 is LGHDT, CDR2 YNNKEL, per germline (reference sequence). Trimming shortened V by 1 base and J by 6 bases, and 16 bases separated the two germline ends. CDR3 residues: CASSQGPRGAGNEQFF. The CDR3 DNA follows: TGTGCCAGCAGCCAAGGCCCCCGGGGGGCAGGCAATGAGCAGTTCTTC.

The V gene is TRBV20-1, the J gene TRBJ1-1, with TRBD1 matching over 7 bases. The germline gives CDR1 DFQATT, CDR2 SNEGSKA (reference sequence). The CDR3 length is 13 residues. The CDR3 coding sequence is TGCAGGCCAGCGACAGGGAAGAACACTGAAGCTTTCTTT. Protein product: CRPATGKNTEAFF.

This clonotype was counted a few times. The rearrangement joins TRBV30 to TRBJ2-1, with 9 bases aligning to TRBD2. The CDR3 consists of 16 residues. Germline V lookup: CDR1 GTSNPN, CDR2 SVGIG (reference sequence). The trim removed 2 bases at V and 3 bases at J, leaving 8 bases unmatched. CDR3 region: CAWSRSGSGGYNEQFF. The CDR3 DNA sequence: TGTGCCTGGAGTCGTAGCGGGAGCGGTGGCTACAATGAGCAGTTCTTC.

This clonotype was recorded a few times. The rearrangement links TRBV5-1 to TRBJ2-7; 10 bases line up with TRBD1. V lost 3 bases to trimming and J lost 9 bases; unmatched junction nucleotides: 9. CDR1 is SGHRS and CDR2 is YFSETQ in the germline V gene. The CDR3 is made up of 14 amino acids. The CDR3 spells CASSYGTGDLLQYF. The CDR3 DNA sequence: TGCGCCAGCAGCTACGGGACAGGGGACCTTCTGCAGTACTTC.

This chain connects TRBV5-5 to TRBJ1-4; D is unresolved. This CDR3 spans 15 amino acids. CDR1 and CDR2 (germline): SGHKS, YYEKEE (reference sequence). The V gene lost 4 bases and the J gene lost 6 bases, with 16 bases spanning the gap. CDR3 loop: CASSKTDGRDEKLFF. For the CDR3, the DNA is TGTGCCAGCAGCAAGACGGACGGAAGGGATGAAAAACTGTTTTTT.

This clonotype was detected a few times. V and J are TRBV4-3 and TRBJ1-6, with D hard to call. The CDR3 runs to 16 residues. Trimming removed 0 bases at V and 6 bases at J, with 12 bases between. Germline V gives CDR1 LGHNA, CDR2 YSLEER. For the CDR3, the DNA is TGCGCCAGCAGCCAAGAATCGTCCCATATTAATTCACCCCTCCACTTT. This gives the protein CASSQESSHINSPLHF.

The CDR3 coding sequence is TGTGCCTGGAGTGTACATGACAGGGCGGATGGCTACACCTTC. It encodes CAWSVHDRADGYTF. The chain carries TRBV30 and TRBJ1-2, with 7 positions matching TRBD1. The CDR3 loop spans 14 amino acids. Per the germline V gene, CDR1 is GTSNPN and CDR2 is SVGIG (reference sequence). V gave up 0 bases and J gave up 6 bases; unmatched junction bases: 7.

This chain's CDR3 is CASSRPGQGYEQYF. The CDR3 DNA is TGTGCCAGTAGCAGGCCGGGACAGGGTTACGAGCAGTACTTC. This rearrangement joins TRBV19 to TRBJ2-7; TRBD1 matches at 9 bases. CDR1 and CDR2 from the germline V gene are LNHDA and SQIVND (reference sequence). After removal of 6 bases from V and 4 bases from J, the junction contained 7 bases not matched to a gene. The CDR3 is 14 amino acids. The full variable domain, with the rest looked up from reference TRBV19 and TRBJ2-7, is DGGITQSPKYLFRKEGQNVTLSCEQNLNHDAMYWYRQDPGQGLRLIYYSQIVNDFQKGDIAEGYSVSREKKESFPLTVTSAQKNPTAFYLCASSRPGQGYEQYFGPGTRLTVT.

The chain recombines TRBV6-1 with TRBJ1-5; perhaps TRBD1 as D (5 bases). Deletions cut 5 bases from V and 7 bases from J, with 12 bases between. Germline V CDR1 and CDR2: MNHNS, SASEGT. This CDR3 region has 13 residues. Here the CDR3 reads CASSLGWGQPQHF. DNA of the CDR3: TGTGCCAGCAGTCTCGGTTGGGGGCAGCCCCAGCATTTT.

This chain links TRBV7-2 with TRBJ2-2; 7 bases are a match to TRBD1. The ends lost 5 bases at V and 4 bases at J; junction bases unmatched: 4. CDR3 size: 14 residues. Germline-derived CDR1 and CDR2 are SGHTA and FQGNSA. CDR3 region: CASSPTGATGELFF. The DNA of the CDR3 is TGTGCCAGCAGCCCTACAGGGGCCACCGGGGAGCTGTTTTTT.

This clonotype has more than one count but fewer than ten. This chain uses TRBV19 with TRBJ2-1; 8 bases fit TRBD2. Germline assignment: CDR1 LNHDA and CDR2 SQIVND (reference sequence). V shed 3 bases and J 2 bases; nucleotides not matched to a gene: 3. CDR3 length: 15 amino acids. CDR3 sequence (DNA): TGTGCCAGTAGTATCACTAGCGGAGCCTACAATGAGCAGTTCTTC. Its protein is CASSITSGAYNEQFF.

J is TRBJ2-6 and V is TRBV10-3; D might be TRBD1 (6 bases). In germline, CDR1 is ENHRY, CDR2 SYGVKD. The CDR3 contains 18 residues. The germline V and J ends were trimmed by 6 bases and 0 bases, with 18 bases remaining between them. The chain's CDR3 is CAISHTGSRTSGANVLTF. DNA of the CDR3: TGTGCCATCAGCCATACAGGGAGTCGGACCTCTGGGGCCAACGTCCTGACTTTC.

This clonotype has ten or more counts. The J gene is TRBJ2-2, the V gene TRBV29-1; D ambiguous. The CDR3 has 13 residues. Germline lookup yields CDR1 SQVTM and CDR2 ANQGSEA. V lost 3 bases and J lost 2, with 7 bases in between. DNA of the CDR3: TGCAGCGTTGAGGTTTCCAACACCGGGGAGCTGTTTTTT. Its translation: CSVEVSNTGELFF.